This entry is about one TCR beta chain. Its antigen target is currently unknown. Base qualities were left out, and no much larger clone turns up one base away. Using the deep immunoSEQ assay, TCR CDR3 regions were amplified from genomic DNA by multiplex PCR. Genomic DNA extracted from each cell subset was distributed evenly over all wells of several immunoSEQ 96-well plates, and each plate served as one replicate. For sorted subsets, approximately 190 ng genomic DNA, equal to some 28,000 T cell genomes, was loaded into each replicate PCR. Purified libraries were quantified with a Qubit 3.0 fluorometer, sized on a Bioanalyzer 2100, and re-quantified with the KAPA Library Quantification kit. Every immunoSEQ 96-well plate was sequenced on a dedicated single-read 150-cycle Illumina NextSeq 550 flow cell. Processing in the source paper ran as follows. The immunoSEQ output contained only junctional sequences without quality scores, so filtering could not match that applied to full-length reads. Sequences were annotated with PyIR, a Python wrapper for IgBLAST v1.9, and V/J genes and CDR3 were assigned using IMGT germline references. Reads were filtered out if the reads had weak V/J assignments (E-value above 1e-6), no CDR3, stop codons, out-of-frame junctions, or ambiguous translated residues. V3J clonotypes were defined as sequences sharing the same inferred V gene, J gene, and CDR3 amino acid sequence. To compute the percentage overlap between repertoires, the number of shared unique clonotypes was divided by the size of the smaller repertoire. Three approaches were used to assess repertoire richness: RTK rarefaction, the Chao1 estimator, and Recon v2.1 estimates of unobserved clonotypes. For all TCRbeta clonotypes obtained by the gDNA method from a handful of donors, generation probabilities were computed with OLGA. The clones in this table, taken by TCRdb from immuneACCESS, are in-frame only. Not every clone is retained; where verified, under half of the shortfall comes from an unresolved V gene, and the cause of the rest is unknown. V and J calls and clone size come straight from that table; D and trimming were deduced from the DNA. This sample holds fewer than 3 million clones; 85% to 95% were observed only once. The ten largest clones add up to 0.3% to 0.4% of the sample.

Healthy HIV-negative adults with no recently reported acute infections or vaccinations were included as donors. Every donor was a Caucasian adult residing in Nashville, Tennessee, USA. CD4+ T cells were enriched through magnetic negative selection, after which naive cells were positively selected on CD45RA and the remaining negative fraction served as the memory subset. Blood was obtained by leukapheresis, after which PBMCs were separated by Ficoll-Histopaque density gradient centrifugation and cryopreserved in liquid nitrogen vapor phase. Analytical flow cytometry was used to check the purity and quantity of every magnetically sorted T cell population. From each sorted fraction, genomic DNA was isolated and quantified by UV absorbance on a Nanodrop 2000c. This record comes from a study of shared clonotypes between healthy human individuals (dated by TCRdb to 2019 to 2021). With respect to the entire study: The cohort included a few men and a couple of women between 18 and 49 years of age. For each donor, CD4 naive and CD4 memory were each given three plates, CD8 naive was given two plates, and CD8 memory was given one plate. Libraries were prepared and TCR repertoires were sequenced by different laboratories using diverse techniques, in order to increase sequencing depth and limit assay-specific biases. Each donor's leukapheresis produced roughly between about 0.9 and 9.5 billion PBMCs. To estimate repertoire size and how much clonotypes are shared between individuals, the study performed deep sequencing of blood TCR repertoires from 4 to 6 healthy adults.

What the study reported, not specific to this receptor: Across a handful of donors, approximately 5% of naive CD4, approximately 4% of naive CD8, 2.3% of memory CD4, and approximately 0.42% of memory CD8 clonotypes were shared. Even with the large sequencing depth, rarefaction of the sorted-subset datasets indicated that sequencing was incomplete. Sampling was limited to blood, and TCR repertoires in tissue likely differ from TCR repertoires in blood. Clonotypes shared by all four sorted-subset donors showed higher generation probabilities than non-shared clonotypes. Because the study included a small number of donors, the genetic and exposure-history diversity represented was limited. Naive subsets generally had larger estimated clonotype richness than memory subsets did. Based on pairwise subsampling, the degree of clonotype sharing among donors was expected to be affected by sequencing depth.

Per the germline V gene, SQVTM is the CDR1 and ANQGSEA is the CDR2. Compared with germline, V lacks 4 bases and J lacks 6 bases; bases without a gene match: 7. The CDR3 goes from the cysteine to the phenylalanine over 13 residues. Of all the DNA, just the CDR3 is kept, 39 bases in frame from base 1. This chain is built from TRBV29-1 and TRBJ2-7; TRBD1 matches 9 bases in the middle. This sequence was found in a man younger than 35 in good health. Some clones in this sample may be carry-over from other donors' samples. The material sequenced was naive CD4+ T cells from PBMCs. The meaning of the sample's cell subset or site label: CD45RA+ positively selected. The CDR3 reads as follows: CSVAGTGSLEQYF. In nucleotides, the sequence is TGCAGCGTTGCCGGGACAGGGTCCCTCGAGCAGTACTTC.